Reported below is one T cell receptor (beta chain). Its antigen is currently unknown. With MiXCR, TCRdb called clones anew from the PCR reads. The sample lists over 20,000 clones, around 28% occurring once. The junction had 7 bases not matched to a gene; V was cut back by 8 bases and J by 7 bases. Germline CDR1 and CDR2: MRHNA and SNTAGT. The CDR3 has 14 residues. All patients were treatment-naive before thyroid surgery. This entry is derived from a study of metastatic and nonmetastatic thyroid tumors. Study context: Peripheral blood and tumor or nodule samples from malignant and benign thyroid patients were compared.

Study-level points and caveats: Across blood and tumor, TCR beta diversity in malignant thyroid tumors was reportedly significantly higher than in benign nodules.

The chain recombines TRBV6-4 with TRBJ2-1, with 11 bases fitting TRBD2. The sequenced sample consisted of blood. This sequence originates from a male donor with papillary thyroid cancer or a benign thyroid nodule (not recorded which). Some clones in this sample may be carry-over from other donors' samples. The CDR3 region is CASAETSGANEQFF. The CDR3 DNA sequence: TGTGCCAGCGCGGAGACTAGCGGGGCAAATGAGCAGTTCTTC.